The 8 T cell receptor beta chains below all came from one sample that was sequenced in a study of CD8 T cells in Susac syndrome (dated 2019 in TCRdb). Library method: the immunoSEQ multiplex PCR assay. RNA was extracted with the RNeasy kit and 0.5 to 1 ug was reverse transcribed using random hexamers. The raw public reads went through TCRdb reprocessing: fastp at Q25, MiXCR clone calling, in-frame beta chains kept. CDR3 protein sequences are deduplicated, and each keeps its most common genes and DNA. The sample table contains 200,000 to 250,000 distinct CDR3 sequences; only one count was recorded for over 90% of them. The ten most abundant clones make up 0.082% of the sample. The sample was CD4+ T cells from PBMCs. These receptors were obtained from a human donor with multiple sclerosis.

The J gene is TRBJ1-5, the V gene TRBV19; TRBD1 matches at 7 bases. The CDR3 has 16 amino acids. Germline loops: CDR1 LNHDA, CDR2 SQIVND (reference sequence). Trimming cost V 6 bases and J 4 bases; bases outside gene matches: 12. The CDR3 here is CASSPDWTGSNQPQHF. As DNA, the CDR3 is TGTGCCAGTAGCCCGGATTGGACAGGCTCTAATCAGCCCCAGCATTTT.

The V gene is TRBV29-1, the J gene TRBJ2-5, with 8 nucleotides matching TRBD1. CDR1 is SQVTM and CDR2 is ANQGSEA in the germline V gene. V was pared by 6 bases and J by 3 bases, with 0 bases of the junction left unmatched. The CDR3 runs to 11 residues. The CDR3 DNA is TGCAGCGTGACAGGGGAAGAGACCCAGTACTTC. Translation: CSVTGEETQYF.

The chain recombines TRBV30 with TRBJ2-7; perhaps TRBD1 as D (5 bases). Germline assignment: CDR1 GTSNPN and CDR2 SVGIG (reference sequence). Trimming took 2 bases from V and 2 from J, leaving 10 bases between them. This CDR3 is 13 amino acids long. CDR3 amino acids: CAWSRDRAYEQYF. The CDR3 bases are TGTGCCTGGAGTCGAGACAGAGCCTACGAGCAGTACTTC.

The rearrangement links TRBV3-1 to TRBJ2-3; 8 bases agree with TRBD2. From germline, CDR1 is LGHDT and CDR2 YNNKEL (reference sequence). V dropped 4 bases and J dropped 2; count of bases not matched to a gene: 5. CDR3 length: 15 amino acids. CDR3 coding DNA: TGTGCCAGCAGCCCCATAGCGGGGTACACAGATACGCAGTATTTT. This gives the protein CASSPIAGYTDTQYF.

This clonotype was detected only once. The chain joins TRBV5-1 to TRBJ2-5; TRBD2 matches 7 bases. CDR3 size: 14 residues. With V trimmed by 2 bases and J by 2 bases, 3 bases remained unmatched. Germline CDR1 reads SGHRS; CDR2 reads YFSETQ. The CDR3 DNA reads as TGCGCCAGCAGCTTCGCGGGGGATCAAGAGACCCAGTACTTC. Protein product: CASSFAGDQETQYF.

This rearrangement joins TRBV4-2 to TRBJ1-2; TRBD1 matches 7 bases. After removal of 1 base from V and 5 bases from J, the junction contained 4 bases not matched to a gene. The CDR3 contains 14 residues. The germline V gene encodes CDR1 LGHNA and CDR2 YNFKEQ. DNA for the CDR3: TGTGCCAGCAGCCAAGCCCCAGGGGGTTATGGCTACACCTTC. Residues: CASSQAPGGYGYTF.

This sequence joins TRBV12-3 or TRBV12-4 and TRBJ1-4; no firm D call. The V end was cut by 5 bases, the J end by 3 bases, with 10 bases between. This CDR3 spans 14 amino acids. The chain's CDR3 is CASSPDGPNEKLFF. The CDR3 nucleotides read TGTGCCAGCAGTCCGGACGGTCCTAATGAAAAACTGTTTTTT.

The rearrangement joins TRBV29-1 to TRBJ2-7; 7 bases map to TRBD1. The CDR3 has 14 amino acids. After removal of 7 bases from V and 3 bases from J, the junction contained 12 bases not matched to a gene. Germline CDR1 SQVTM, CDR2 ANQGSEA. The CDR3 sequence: CSAAKGTVSYEQYF. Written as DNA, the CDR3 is TGCAGCGCCGCGAAGGGGACAGTAAGCTACGAGCAGTACTTC.